This TCR beta chain originates from a study of blood T cell repertoires in COVID-19. On the study more broadly: Some COVID-19 samples were acute and others convalescent; all came from the United States, Italy and Spain. The analysed material was cDNA or gDNA that came from T cells, B-cell-depleted T cells, or PBMCs.

Per the study methods: Amplification from reference gene primers served as the basis for estimated nucleated cell counts. Sequencing used immunoSEQ multiplex PCR; TCRdb keeps in-frame clones, though not all of them. The V and J calls and clone size come from that table; D and trimming were worked out from the DNA. The table has approximately 300,000 clones, around 84% seen once; the top ten hold 3.5% to 4.5%. Per germline, CDR1 SGHRS and CDR2 YFSETQ. The V end lost 4 bases, the J end lost 5 bases, and 16 bases lay between the germline ends. This CDR3 comprises 15 residues. The TCR comes from a man aged 25-45 years who had recovered from COVID-19. The chain carries TRBV5-1 and TRBJ2-1; TRBD1 is a possible D gene (6 bases). Sequences were obtained from PBMCs or T cells enriched from blood (not recorded which). CDR3 sequence: CASSPDRTTNNEQFF. The DNA for the CDR3 is TGCGCCAGCAGCCCAGACAGGACGACAAACAATGAGCAGTTCTTC.